The 19 T cell receptor beta chains below were found in one sample sequenced in a study of response to subunit inactivated influenza vaccine. Via MiXCR, TCRdb re-called the RT-PCR reads, giving one row per CDR3 protein. Of around 790,000 distinct CDR3 sequences in the sample, about 20% were seen once. This specimen consisted of PBMCs from blood, obtained 5 to 6 days after vaccination. These receptors all come from a man aged 50 or older who received an inactivated influenza vaccine.

CDR3 DNA sequence: TGCAGTGCTAGAACTTTCCCCGGGACAGGGGTTTGGGAGACCCAGTACTTC. This translates into CSARTFPGTGVWETQYF. This chain links TRBV20-1 with TRBJ2-5, with 10 bases lining up with TRBD1. This CDR3 spans 17 amino acids. Germline V gene sequence: CDR1 DFQATT, CDR2 SNEGSKA (reference sequence). The V segment lost 2 bases and the J segment 5 bases; nucleotides outside the gene matches: 14.

This clonotype has at least ten counts. The V call is TRBV6-2 or TRBV6-3, the J call TRBJ2-5; D call uncertain. The V end lost 4 bases, the J end lost 7 bases, and 7 bases lay between the germline ends. Germline CDR1 MNHEY, CDR2 SVGEGT. CDR3 length: 11 amino acids. CDR3 coding DNA: TGTGCCAGCAGTTTCGCCGGGACCCAGTACTTC. Its protein product is CASSFAGTQYF.

This clonotype has a handful of counts. V is TRBV4-3 and J is TRBJ2-1; D is perhaps TRBD2 (5 bases). In germline, CDR1 is LGHNA, CDR2 YSLEER. V was shortened by 1 base and J by 5 bases, with 21 bases between the two germline ends. The CDR3 extends over 18 amino acids. As DNA, the CDR3 is TGCGCCAGCAGCCAAGGTCGGCTCTTAGCGACTGGAAACAATGAGCAGTTCTTC. Translation gives CASSQGRLLATGNNEQFF.

This clonotype was found a few times. The chain is built from TRBV18 and TRBJ2-3; no clear D. Between the trimmed V and J ends, which lost 2 bases and 2 bases, there was a span of 17 bases. CDR1 KGHSH and CDR2 LQKENI come from the germline V gene. The CDR3 has 17 residues. CDR3 residues: CASSPIRLRADTDTQYF. CDR3 sequence (DNA): TGTGCCAGCTCACCAATCCGCCTTAGGGCGGACACAGATACGCAGTATTTT.

The rearrangement links TRBV15 to TRBJ2-7; 7 positions match TRBD2. Germline CDR1 LNHNV, CDR2 YYDKDF (reference sequence). The V segment lost 1 base and the J segment 1 base; nucleotides outside the gene matches: 4. This CDR3 has 15 amino acids. CDR3 bases: TGTGCCACCAGCAGAGCCGTCGGGGGGTCCTACGAGCAGTACTTC. As protein: CATSRAVGGSYEQYF.

This clonotype was recorded a few times. This chain connects TRBV7-9 to TRBJ1-2; D unresolved. In germline, CDR1 is SEHNR, CDR2 FQNEAQ (reference sequence). The CDR3 consists of 13 residues. The ends were cut back, 3 bases at V and 2 bases at J, with 7 bases in the middle. The CDR3 sequence: CASSLGMNYGYTF. The CDR3, as DNA: TGTGCCAGCAGCTTGGGCATGAACTATGGCTACACCTTC.

In this sample, this clonotype turned up a few times. The chain employs TRBV20-1 and TRBJ1-5, with D tentatively TRBD1 (5 bases). Germline lookup yields CDR1 DFQATT and CDR2 SNEGSKA (reference sequence). V was pared by 3 bases and J by 1 base, with 16 bases between. This CDR3 comprises 16 residues. DNA of the CDR3: TGCAGTGCTAGGAGCCGCCAGGGCCAAAGCAATCAGCCCCAGCATTTT. Protein sequence: CSARSRQGQSNQPQHF.

This sequence joins TRBV12-3 or TRBV12-4 and TRBJ2-6; TRBD1 matches at 7 bases. The ends lost 8 bases at V and 1 base at J; junction bases unmatched: 5. The CDR3 sequence is 15 residues long. CDR3 protein: CASGTVRSGANVLTF. The CDR3 region has the DNA TGTGCCAGCGGGACAGTCCGATCTGGGGCCAACGTCCTGACTTTC.

This clonotype was observed a few times. The rearrangement links TRBV6-5 to TRBJ2-7, with D uncertain. CDR1 and CDR2 from the germline V gene are MNHEY and SVGAGI. Trimming took off 0 bases at V and 4 bases at J, with 16 bases between the two ends. There are 16 residues in the CDR3. The CDR3 is CASSYSRPRQTYEQYF. The CDR3 DNA reads as TGTGCCAGCAGTTACTCGAGACCCCGGCAGACTTACGAGCAGTACTTC.

This clonotype turned up a few times. This chain uses TRBV4-1 with TRBJ1-2, with a possible D match to TRBD1 (5 bases). The germline V gene encodes CDR1 MGHRA and CDR2 YSYEKL. V lost 3 bases to trimming and J lost 8 bases, with 10 bases between them. The length of the CDR3 is 12 residues. The CDR3, as DNA: TGCGCCAGCAGCCAGGGACTATTGGGCTACACCTTC. This gives the protein CASSQGLLGYTF.

This clonotype has a handful of counts. This chain connects TRBV5-1 to TRBJ2-5, with 10 positions matching TRBD2. The trim removed 0 bases at V and 2 bases at J, leaving 10 bases unmatched. The germline CDR1 and CDR2 sequences are SGHRS and YFSETQ. This CDR3 is 18 amino acids long. The CDR3 loop is CASSLEASGGAPQETQYF. The CDR3 DNA reads TGCGCCAGCAGCTTGGAGGCTAGCGGGGGAGCTCCACAAGAGACCCAGTACTTC.

The rearrangement joins TRBV4-2 to TRBJ2-7; D remains unclear. The V and J ends lost 0 bases and 0 bases respectively, with 9 bases between them. The germline V gene encodes CDR1 LGHNA and CDR2 YNFKEQ. The CDR3 contains 15 residues. The CDR3 DNA follows: TGTGCCAGCAGCCAAGATTTGTCTTTCTCCTACGAGCAGTACTTC. Protein: CASSQDLSFSYEQYF.

The CDR3 nucleotides read TGTGCCAGCAGTTTGGGATTCGGAAACACCATATATTTT. Amino acids: CASSLGFGNTIYF. The chain combines TRBV27 with TRBJ1-3, with D unclear. The CDR3 length is 13 residues. Germline-derived CDR1 and CDR2 are MNHEY and SMNVEV (reference sequence). V lost 3 bases and J lost 4, with 7 bases in between.

The chain is built from TRBV30 and TRBJ2-1; D unresolved. This CDR3 is built from 12 residues. Trimming pared 2 bases from V and 8 bases from J, leaving 10 bases between. CDR1 is GTSNPN and CDR2 is SVGIG in the germline V gene (reference sequence). The CDR3 protein is CAWSRAVDEQFF. The CDR3 DNA reads as TGTGCCTGGAGTAGGGCGGTGGATGAGCAGTTCTTC.

This clonotype showed up just a few times. CDR3 DNA: TGTGCCAGCAGTTCCACGGTTTTAAGCCTTTCGGGAAACACCATATATTTT. Translating gives CASSSTVLSLSGNTIYF. The chain has TRBV28 and TRBJ1-3; D gene uncertain. CDR3 length: 17 amino acids. V lost 4 bases and J 4 bases, leaving 20 bases between the germline ends. The germline CDR1 and CDR2 sequences are MDHEN and SYDVKM.

There are a few counts of this clonotype. CDR3 sequence reads: CASRPSGGYEQYF. CDR3 in DNA: TGTGCCAGCAGACCCTCAGGGGGCTACGAGCAGTACTTC. The chain combines TRBV7-9 with TRBJ2-7; 7 positions agree with TRBD1. V shed 6 bases, J shed 3 bases, and the junction held 5 bases outside the gene matches. Germline V lookup: CDR1 SEHNR, CDR2 FQNEAQ (reference sequence). The CDR3 runs to 13 residues.

This clonotype has just a few counts. This chain uses TRBV10-3 with TRBJ1-2; D is ambiguous. The CDR3 is 12 amino acids. Trimming removed 7 bases from V and 8 bases from J, with 14 bases in between. Germline V gene data show CDR1 as ENHRY and CDR2 as SYGVKD. CDR3 nucleotide sequence: TGTGCCATCAACGAGGACCTGGTGGGCTACACCTTC. The encoded protein is CAINEDLVGYTF.

This clonotype occurred a few times. This sequence joins TRBV10-3 and TRBJ2-1; D possibly corresponds to TRBD2 (5 bases). V was trimmed by 2 bases and J by 2 bases, leaving 10 bases between them. CDR3 length: 15 amino acids. Per germline, CDR1 ENHRY and CDR2 SYGVKD. The CDR3 region has the DNA TGTGCCATCAGTGAGACCAGCGGCGCCTACAATGAGCAGTTCTTC. The encoded protein is CAISETSGAYNEQFF.

This clonotype was recorded a few times. The rearrangement uses TRBV20-1 and TRBJ2-1; a weak D match, TRBD2 (7 bases). Deletions cut 2 bases from V and 3 bases from J, with 11 bases between. This CDR3 has 14 residues. The germline V gene encodes CDR1 DFQATT and CDR2 SNEGSKA (reference sequence). Here the CDR3 reads CSARPGGNYNEQFF. As DNA, the CDR3 is TGCAGTGCTAGACCGGGGGGCAACTACAATGAGCAGTTCTTC.